This TCR beta chain was sequenced in a study of blood T cells in healthy people across ages. Study results and caveats: It was not possible, with unsorted PBMCs, to conclusively compare naive and antigen-experienced cells.

Together with a sample-barcoded 5' primer, a J-beta primer mix was included in a second PCR lasting roughly 6 to 12 cycles. Individual samples furnished no less than 2.5 million CDR3-containing paired-end reads apiece. From the 5' RACE reads, TCRdb called clonotypes with MiXCR, one entry per CDR3 protein. The sample has roughly 560,000 distinct CDR3 sequences, 24% seen once. As concerns this clonotype: As yet, its antigen is unknown.

In germline, CDR1 is SGHRS, CDR2 YFSETQ. CDR3 size: 15 residues. Trimming took 4 bases from V and 1 from J, leaving 11 bases between them. This sample also appeared in a second study, on T cells of mothers and their children. That report notes: RNA that had been extracted went wholly into cDNA synthesis, at around 1.6 ug per 15 ul.

This TCR was sampled from a boy aged 5-17 years in good health. The sample consisted of blood. The chain carries TRBV5-1 and TRBJ2-2; D perhaps matches TRBD1 (6 bases). Here the CDR3 DNA reads TGCGCCAGCAGCCTCGGGACACTGAACACCGGGGAGCTGTTTTTT. It encodes CASSLGTLNTGELFF. The full variable domain, rest sourced from reference TRBV5-1 and TRBJ2-2, is KAGVTQTPRYLIKTRGQQVTLSCSPISGHRSVSWYQQTPGQGLQFLFEYFSETQRNKGNFPGRFSGRQFSNSRSEMNVSTLELGDSALYLCASSLGTLNTGELFFGEGSRLTVL.